Below, 31 T cell receptor beta chains from the same sample are listed, as sequenced in a study of blood T cell repertoires in COVID-19. This table comes from immunoSEQ multiplex PCR, and its TCRdb copy is limited to in-frame clones, with some not included. The sample has approximately 98,000 clones; less than 85% are singletons. The sequencing input was peripheral blood. Receptors originate from a middle-aged woman with acute or convalescent COVID-19.

This clone was recorded only once. The V gene is TRBV15, the J gene TRBJ2-7; TRBD1 matches 9 bases. CDR1 is LNHNV, CDR2 YYDKDF, per germline (reference sequence). This CDR3 comprises 15 residues. The trim removed 0 bases at V and 3 bases at J, leaving 3 bases unmatched. In nucleotides, the CDR3 is TGTGCCACCAGCAGAGAAGTGGGACAGGGCTACGAGCAGTACTTC. Translating gives CATSREVGQGYEQYF.

The V gene is TRBV5-1, the J gene TRBJ2-7; perhaps TRBD1 as D (6 bases). Trimming left V 0 bases short and J 12 bases short, with 19 bases between. The CDR3 is 14 residues long. Germline CDR1 is SGHRS and CDR2 is YFSETQ. DNA for the CDR3: TGCGCCAGCAGCTTGGAGACAGGTTTAAGTGTTATGTACTTC. This encodes CASSLETGLSVMYF.

This sequence joins TRBV29-1 and TRBJ1-2; TRBD1 agrees at 10 bases. The CDR3 runs 13 residues. V shed 3 bases, J shed 7 bases, and the junction held 5 bases outside the gene matches. Germline V CDR1 and CDR2: SQVTM, ANQGSEA. DNA of the CDR3: TGCAGCGTTGATGGGGACAGGGGAGGTGGCTACACCTTC. Translation: CSVDGDRGGGYTF.

J is TRBJ1-5 and V is TRBV16; 9 bases are shared with TRBD1. V shed 2 bases, J shed 7 bases, and the junction held 6 bases outside the gene matches. This CDR3 is 15 amino acids long. Germline CDR1 KGHSY, CDR2 FQNENV. The CDR3 loop is CASSQPGQGFQPQHF. The CDR3, as DNA: TGTGCCAGCAGCCAACCGGGACAGGGATTCCAGCCCCAGCATTTT.

CDR3 loop: CASSLGTGLTYEQYF. The CDR3 DNA is TGTGCCAGCAGCCTCGGGACAGGGCTTACCTACGAGCAGTACTTC. This chain links TRBV3-1 (or the pseudogene TRBV3-2) with TRBJ2-7; TRBD1 agrees at 9 bases. Per the germline V gene, CDR1 is LGHDT and CDR2 is YNNKEL (reference sequence). The CDR3 has 15 amino acids. The J segment lost 2 bases and the V segment lost 4 bases, leaving 6 bases of the junction unmatched.

The chain is built from TRBV19 and TRBJ1-5, with D maybe TRBD1 (6 bases). The length of the CDR3 is 15 residues. V gave up 3 bases and J gave up 3 bases, with 12 bases separating them. Germline V gene sequence: CDR1 LNHDA, CDR2 SQIVND (reference sequence). The CDR3 DNA reads as TGTGCCAGTAGTATTGGGACATTTCCCAATCAGCCCCAGCATTTT. It yields the protein CASSIGTFPNQPQHF. Complete variable domain (other parts from reference TRBV19 and TRBJ1-5): DGGITQSPKYLFRKEGQNVTLSCEQNLNHDAMYWYRQDPGQGLRLIYYSQIVNDFQKGDIAEGYSVSREKKESFPLTVTSAQKNPTAFYLCASSIGTFPNQPQHFGDGTRLSIL.

This chain connects TRBV4-1 to TRBJ1-6; 7 bases line up with TRBD1. V was pared by 0 bases and J by 11 bases, with 7 bases of the junction left unmatched. Germline CDR1 is MGHRA and CDR2 is YSYEKL. The CDR3 spans 15 residues. CDR3 protein: CASSQDTAGGTPLHF. The CDR3 coding sequence is TGCGCCAGCAGCCAAGATACGGCAGGGGGAACACCCCTCCACTTT.

This clone occurred a few times. The chain uses TRBV2 and TRBJ2-6, with TRBD1 as a possible D gene (5 bases). Between the trimmed V and J ends, which lost 7 bases and 0 bases, there was a span of 13 bases. Germline V lookup: CDR1 SNHLY, CDR2 FYNNEI. The CDR3 runs 16 residues. The CDR3 sequence is CASTQRGPSGANVLTF. The DNA for the CDR3 is TGTGCCAGCACCCAAAGGGGCCCCTCTGGGGCCAACGTCCTGACTTTC.

This sequence joins TRBV10-3 and TRBJ2-5; TRBD2 might be the D (5 bases). The V gene lost 11 bases and the J gene lost 3 bases, with 16 bases spanning the gap. The CDR3 consists of 13 residues. Germline CDR1 reads ENHRY; CDR2 reads SYGVKD. This chain's CDR3 is CAVAEGTKETQYF. The CDR3 DNA is TGTGCCGTTGCTGAGGGTACTAAAGAGACCCAGTACTTC.

This clone was found once. The rearrangement joins TRBV6-1 to TRBJ2-3, with 7 bases identical to TRBD1. The CDR3 is 16 amino acids. CDR1 and CDR2 from the germline V gene are MNHNS and SASEGT. V lost 0 bases and J lost 1; bases outside the gene matches: 4. CDR3 sequence (DNA): TGTGCCAGCAGTGAAGCGGACAGGAGCCGCACAGATACGCAGTATTTT. As protein: CASSEADRSRTDTQYF.

V usage is TRBV19 and J usage is TRBJ2-2, with TRBD1 matching 9 bases. Germline values: CDR1 LNHDA, CDR2 SQIVND (reference sequence). V shed 8 bases, J shed 1 base, and the junction held 2 bases outside the gene matches. The CDR3 runs 14 residues. The CDR3 nucleotides are TGTGCCAGTCACAGGGGGCTGAACACCGGGGAGCTGTTTTTT. It yields the protein CASHRGLNTGELFF.

The chain recombines TRBV5-1 with TRBJ1-1; TRBD1 agrees at 10 bases. The V segment lost 3 bases and the J segment 3 bases; nucleotides outside the gene matches: 2. From germline, CDR1 is SGHRS and CDR2 YFSETQ. The length of the CDR3 is 14 residues. CDR3 protein: CASSWDRGDTEAFF. The DNA of the CDR3 is TGCGCCAGCAGCTGGGACAGGGGTGACACTGAAGCTTTCTTT.

This chain links TRBV30 with TRBJ1-2; D possibly corresponds to TRBD1 (6 bases). This CDR3 spans 15 amino acids. Germline CDR1 is GTSNPN and CDR2 is SVGIG (reference sequence). The V end lost 0 bases, the J end lost 2 bases, and 13 bases lay between the germline ends. DNA of the CDR3: TGTGCCTGGAGTGTAGGACAGCAAAGAAACTATGGCTACACCTTC. Amino acid sequence: CAWSVGQQRNYGYTF.

The chain joins TRBV7-9 to TRBJ2-2, with TRBD2 identical over 7 bases. The V segment lost 4 bases and the J segment 6 bases; nucleotides outside the gene matches: 8. Germline CDR1 reads SEHNR; CDR2 reads FQNEAQ (reference sequence). There are 15 residues in the CDR3. In DNA, the CDR3 is TGTGCCAGCAGCTCGGGACTATCAGCTTCCGGGGAGCTGTTTTTT. Translated, it gives CASSSGLSASGELFF. The full variable domain, in which reference TRBV7-9 and TRBJ2-2 provide the parts outside the CDR3, is DTGVSQNPRHKITKRGQNVTFRCDPISEHNRLYWYRQTLGQGPEFLTYFQNEAQLEKSRLLSDRFSAERPKGSFSTLEIQRTEQGDSAMYLCASSSGLSASGELFFGEGSRLTVL.

V is TRBV24-1 and J is TRBJ1-5; possible D gene TRBD1, 6 bases. V was trimmed by 3 bases and J by 3 bases, leaving 11 bases between them. The CDR3 covers 15 residues. CDR1 and CDR2 (germline): KGHDR, SFDVKD. As DNA, the CDR3 is TGTGCCACCAGTGATGTAGGACAGAACAATCAGCCCCAGCATTTT. It yields the protein CATSDVGQNNQPQHF.

This chain uses TRBV7-9 with TRBJ2-5; D unresolved. The V end was cut by 5 bases, the J end by 1 base, with 14 bases between. The CDR3 covers 15 residues. The germline V gene has CDR1 SEHNR and CDR2 FQNEAQ (reference sequence). This chain's CDR3 is CASSLGGGPQETQYF. Here the CDR3 DNA reads TGTGCCAGCAGCCTCGGCGGTGGCCCCCAAGAGACCCAGTACTTC. The whole variable domain, filled in from reference TRBV7-9 and TRBJ2-5, reads DTGVSQNPRHKITKRGQNVTFRCDPISEHNRLYWYRQTLGQGPEFLTYFQNEAQLEKSRLLSDRFSAERPKGSFSTLEIQRTEQGDSAMYLCASSLGGGPQETQYFGPGTRLLVL.

The gene calls are TRBV5-1 and TRBJ1-2; 8 bases are a match to TRBD1. Germline V gene data show CDR1 as SGHRS and CDR2 as YFSETQ. The V gene end was trimmed by 3 bases and the J gene end by 5 bases; junction bases not matched to a gene: 9. The CDR3 is made up of 15 amino acids. This chain's CDR3 is CASSSPDRGDYGYTF. The CDR3 nucleotides are TGCGCCAGCAGCTCTCCAGACAGGGGTGATTATGGCTACACCTTC.

The chain employs TRBV3-1 (or the pseudogene TRBV3-2) and TRBJ1-2, with D uncertain. Trimming took off 3 bases at V and 5 bases at J, with 4 bases between the two ends. Germline V gene data show CDR1 as LGHDT and CDR2 as YNNKEL (reference sequence). There are 11 residues in the CDR3. The CDR3 here is CASSHSYGYTF. The CDR3 DNA sequence: TGTGCCAGCAGCCACAGTTATGGCTACACCTTC.

This clone has more than one count but fewer than ten. The rearrangement links TRBV27 to TRBJ2-5, with TRBD2 as a possible D gene (6 bases). V was cut by 5 bases and J by 1 base, with 8 bases left in between. Germline CDR1 reads MNHEY; CDR2 reads SMNVEV (reference sequence). This CDR3 region has 13 residues. The DNA of the CDR3 is TGTGCCAGCAGTCTAGCGACCCAAGAGACCCAGTACTTC. This encodes CASSLATQETQYF.

This rearrangement joins TRBV25-1 to TRBJ2-7, with a possible D match to TRBD2 (7 bases). The CDR3 has 16 residues. The germline V gene has CDR1 MGHDK and CDR2 SYGVNS. The germline V and J ends were trimmed by 3 bases and 1 base, with 16 bases remaining between them. CDR3 loop: CASSDNSRGQSYEQYF. The CDR3 coding sequence is TGTGCCAGCAGTGATAACTCGCGGGGGCAATCCTACGAGCAGTACTTC.

This clone was observed a handful of times. The chain uses TRBV6-4 and TRBJ1-2, with TRBD1 matching over 10 bases. Germline assignment: CDR1 MRHNA and CDR2 SNTAGT. CDR3 length equals 13 residues. V lost 10 bases to trimming and J lost 8 bases; unmatched junction nucleotides: 10. CDR3 nucleotides: TGTGCCATCCACGGGGACAGGGGAAGGGGCTACACCTTC. Translation gives CAIHGDRGRGYTF.

V is TRBV5-4 and J is TRBJ2-7, with 10 bases aligning to TRBD1. Germline lookup yields CDR1 SGHNT and CDR2 YYREEE (reference sequence). CDR3 length: 15 amino acids. J was trimmed by 4 bases and V by 0 bases; bases with no gene match: 4. DNA of the CDR3: TGTGCCAGCAGCTTGGATGCGGGACAGGGGTACGAGCAGTACTTC. Its protein product is CASSLDAGQGYEQYF.

The chain combines TRBV18 with TRBJ2-2, with TRBD1 as a possible D gene (5 bases). The V gene lost 0 bases and the J gene lost 5 bases, with 7 bases spanning the gap. This CDR3 is built from 14 residues. Germline CDR1 reads KGHSH; CDR2 reads LQKENI. The CDR3 is CASSPPGATGELFF. Here the CDR3 DNA reads TGTGCCAGCTCACCACCAGGGGCAACCGGGGAGCTGTTTTTT.

The rearrangement joins TRBV5-1 to TRBJ2-3; a weak D match, TRBD2 (5 bases). Germline-derived CDR1 and CDR2 are SGHRS and YFSETQ. The CDR3 consists of 15 residues. V shed 1 base and J shed 0 bases, with 9 bases lying between them. CDR3 protein: CASSLIGDSTDTQYF. The CDR3 DNA reads TGCGCCAGCAGCTTGATCGGGGATAGCACAGATACGCAGTATTTT.

This clone was detected only once. CDR3 in amino acids: CASSIAGGIQYF. As DNA, the CDR3 is TGTGCCAGTAGTATAGCGGGGGGTATTCAGTACTTC. The V and J genes are TRBV19 and TRBJ2-4; 7 nucleotides match TRBD2. V lost 1 base, J lost 10 bases, and 1 base stayed unmatched. Germline assignment: CDR1 LNHDA and CDR2 SQIVND (reference sequence). CDR3 length: 12 amino acids.

For this clone: Other DNA sequences in this specimen translate into the identical CDR3. The chain carries TRBV12-3 or TRBV12-4 and TRBJ1-2, with D possibly matching TRBD1 (5 bases). The germline V and J ends were trimmed by 5 bases and 2 bases, with 9 bases remaining between them. This CDR3 has 13 amino acids. The CDR3 protein is CASSLQGNYGYTF. The CDR3 DNA follows: TGTGCCAGCAGTCTTCAGGGAAACTATGGCTACACCTTC.

J is TRBJ2-5 and V is TRBV11-1, with D perhaps matching TRBD2 (5 bases). The CDR3 extends over 15 amino acids. V lost 5 bases, J lost 5 bases, and 18 bases lay in between. CDR1 is SGHAT and CDR2 is FQDESV in the germline V gene (reference sequence). The CDR3, as DNA: TGTGCCAGCAGCAGATTCTCCCAGGAGGAGGAGACCCAGTACTTC. This encodes CASSRFSQEEETQYF.

The chain joins TRBV20-1 to TRBJ2-1, with 13 bases fitting TRBD2. V lost 3 bases to trimming and J lost 3 bases; unmatched junction nucleotides: 14. The CDR3 extends over 19 amino acids. Germline V gene sequence: CDR1 DFQATT, CDR2 SNEGSKA (reference sequence). CDR3 in amino acids: CSASLYTGLAGTNYNEQFF. The CDR3 DNA reads as TGCAGTGCTAGTTTGTACACGGGACTAGCGGGGACGAACTACAATGAGCAGTTCTTC.

This clone was detected a few times. The V call is TRBV6-5, the J call TRBJ1-5; D remains unclear. V lost 2 bases and J lost 1, with 9 bases in between. Germline CDR1 reads MNHEY; CDR2 reads SVGAGI. The CDR3 is 15 amino acids. CDR3 DNA: TGTGCCAGCAGTTACGGTAGATCCAGCAATCAGCCCCAGCATTTT. This codes for CASSYGRSSNQPQHF.

This chain joins TRBV6-5 and TRBJ2-7, with 11 nucleotides matching TRBD1. Germline V gives CDR1 MNHEY, CDR2 SVGAGI. The CDR3 runs 15 residues. Losses at the gene ends were 5 bases for V and 2 bases for J; bases not matched to a gene: 5. For the CDR3, the DNA is TGTGCCAGCAGTACGGGACAGGGGGGGACCTACGAGCAGTACTTC. Protein product: CASSTGQGGTYEQYF.

CDR3 nucleotides: TGTGCCAGTAGCCCAGGACAGGGGGTGAGTGGCTACACCTTC. It is translated as CASSPGQGVSGYTF. The chain links TRBV19 to TRBJ1-2, with 10 bases identical to TRBD1. CDR1 LNHDA and CDR2 SQIVND come from the germline V gene (reference sequence). This CDR3 contains 14 residues. The V and J ends lost 6 bases and 7 bases, in that order; junction bases with no gene match: 8.